The entry that follows covers one TCR beta chain sequence. There are many counts of this clonotype. Its antigen is still unknown. No base qualities exist here, and no much larger clone lies one base off it. V is pared back by 5 bases and J by 5 bases, with 12 bases lying between the germline termini. CDR1 and CDR2 are read off the germline V gene (reference sequence) as SEHNR and FQNEAQ. Including cysteine and phenylalanine, the CDR3 has 13 amino acids. This entry keeps only the CDR3 DNA: 39 bases, framed from base 1. This entry comes from a study of blood T cells in healthy people across ages (dated by TCRdb to the mid-2010s). About the investigation overall: In model experiments, template switching captured about one uniquely barcoded TCR beta cDNA molecule for every two T cells. To track age-related changes in TCR beta repertoire diversity, the study relied on deep sequencing normalized with unique cDNA molecular identifiers. Four age groups were formed from the donors: young (average roughly 15 years), middle-aged (approximately 40), aged (around 68) and long-lived (more than 75). Donors of different ages were randomly distributed across sequencing lanes to avoid experimental bias. The study analyzed two additional independent replicas of 1 million unique cDNA reads from the same blood draw for two donors, one aged 18 to 29 and one aged 80 or older. General study outcomes and caveats: The percentage of naive T cells measured by flow cytometry correlated strongly with observed TCR beta diversity. Because donor CMV infection status was unknown, age-related changes in expanded clonotypes were potentially confounded. Since profiling was done on bulk unsorted PBMCs, naive and antigen-experienced compartments could not be conclusively compared. Compared with the aged group, more naive CD4+ T cells, fewer expanded clones and increased TCR diversity were shown by the long-lived group, suggesting age selection. Estimates of total diversity based on one million sequenced T cells were considered lower bounds and underestimates. As age increased, observed TCR beta diversity per million T cells dropped in a roughly linear way, and a significant reduction was already evident by age 40.

The receptor library was made with 5' RACE. This sample was sequenced with an Illumina HiSeq 2500. A second PCR of roughly 7 to 11 cycles was run with a J-beta primer mix and a sample-barcoded 5' primer. A unique molecular identifier was introduced onto each TCR beta cDNA molecule by a template-switch 5' adaptor carrying 12 random nucleotides. Each sample yielded at least 2.5 million CDR3-containing paired-end reads. The Mint cDNA synthesis kit, primed by a TRBC-specific oligonucleotide, was used to synthesize first-strand cDNA from all RNA. All cDNA was treated with uracil-DNA glycosylase and then went through a first 18-cycle PCR with the universal primers M1SS and BC2_uni_R. From the authors' description of their analysis: For normalization, 1 million high-quality reads, each with a distinct molecular identifier, were randomly selected from each sample. Reads sharing molecular identifiers were discarded rather than binned into consensus sequences. MiTCR, run with a Q25 quality threshold and the strictest error-elimination algorithm, handled CDR3 identification, clonotype clustering and error correction. A nonparametric unseen species model using Euler transformation provided a lower-bound estimate of total TCR beta diversity. The public reads were reprocessed in TCRdb via fastp at Q25 and MiXCR, keeping in-frame beta chains. When rows share a CDR3 protein, they turn into one entry using the most common DNA and genes. TCRdb's processing, not the authors' own work, is the source of the V and J calls. This sample gives some 700,000 distinct CDR3 sequences in total; about a fifth of them show up just once. Of the sample, around 22% falls within the top ten clones.

The donors were roughly 39 Caucasian individuals from Russia, aged roughly 6 to 100 years, who were systemically healthy. Each donor gave roughly 9.5 milliliters of peripheral blood, collected into EDTA-treated Vacutainer tubes. PBMCs were isolated by Ficoll-Paque density-gradient centrifugation, with at least 6.5 million obtained per sample. Total RNA was extracted from PBMCs with Trizol reagent, with at least 6 micrograms obtained per sample. For every donor, an aliquot of PBMCs went through flow cytometry to measure the percentages of naive CD45RAhigh/CD27high T cells. This receptor chain uses TRBV7-9 and TRBJ1-1, with the D gene not clear enough to name. Sequencing was done on a sample of blood. The sequence was collected from a man aged 65 to 85 in good health. The nucleotides are TGTGCCAGCAGCCGGGAAGGTCGGACTGAAGCTTTCTTT. Its translation is CASSREGRTEAFF.